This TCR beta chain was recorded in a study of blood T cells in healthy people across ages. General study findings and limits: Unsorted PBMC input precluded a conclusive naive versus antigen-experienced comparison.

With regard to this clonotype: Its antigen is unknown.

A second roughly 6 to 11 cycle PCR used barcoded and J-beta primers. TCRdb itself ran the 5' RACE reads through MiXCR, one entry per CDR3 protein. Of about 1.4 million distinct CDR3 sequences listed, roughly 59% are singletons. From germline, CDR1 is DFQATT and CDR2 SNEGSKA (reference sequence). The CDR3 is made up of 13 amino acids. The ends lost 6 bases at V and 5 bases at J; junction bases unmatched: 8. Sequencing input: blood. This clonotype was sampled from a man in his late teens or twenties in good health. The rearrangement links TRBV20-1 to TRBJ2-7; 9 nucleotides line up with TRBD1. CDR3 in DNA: TGCAGTGCCGGCCGGGACAGGGTCAACGAGCAGTACTTC. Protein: CSAGRDRVNEQYF.